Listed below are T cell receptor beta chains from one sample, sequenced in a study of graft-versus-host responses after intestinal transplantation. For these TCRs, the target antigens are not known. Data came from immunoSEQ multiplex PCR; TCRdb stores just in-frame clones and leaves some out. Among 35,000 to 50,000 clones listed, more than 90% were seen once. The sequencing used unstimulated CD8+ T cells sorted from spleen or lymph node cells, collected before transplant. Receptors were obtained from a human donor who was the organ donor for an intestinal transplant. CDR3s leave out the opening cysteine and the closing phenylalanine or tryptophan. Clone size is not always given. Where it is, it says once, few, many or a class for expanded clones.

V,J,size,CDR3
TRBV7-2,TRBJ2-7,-,ASSLEASGVIEQY
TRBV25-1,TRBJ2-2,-,ASSQGQNTGELF
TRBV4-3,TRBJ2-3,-,ASSPRYGSDTQY
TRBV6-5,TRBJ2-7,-,ASSYGASSYEQY
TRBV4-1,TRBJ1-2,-,ASSQGGRWQWIGSGDGYT
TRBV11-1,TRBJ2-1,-,ASSLGTSGVYNEQF
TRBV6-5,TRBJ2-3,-,ASSYPGDTQY
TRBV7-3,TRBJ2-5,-,ASSSAGEETQY
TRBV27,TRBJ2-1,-,ASSSLSGTGGVNEQF
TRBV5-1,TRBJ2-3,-,ASSPWTSGGAADTQY
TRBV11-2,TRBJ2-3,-,ASSLDSPDTQY
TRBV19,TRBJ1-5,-,ASSIVGYSNQPQH
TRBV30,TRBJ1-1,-,AWSSGAEAF
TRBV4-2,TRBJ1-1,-,ASSQGGGEAF
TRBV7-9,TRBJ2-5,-,ASSPGQGRGETQY
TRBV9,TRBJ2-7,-,ASSDRGYEQY
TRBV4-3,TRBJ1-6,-,ASSQILDSINSPLH
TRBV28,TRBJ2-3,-,ASSLGDTQY
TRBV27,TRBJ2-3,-,ASSSRQAGSDTQY
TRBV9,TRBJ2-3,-,ASSVAGRGGPEDTQY
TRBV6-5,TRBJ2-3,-,ASSYGLAYTDTQY
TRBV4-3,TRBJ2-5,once,ASSQEIASQETQY
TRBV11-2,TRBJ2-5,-,ASRGALSDRGWETQY
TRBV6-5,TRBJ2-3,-,ASRTGTDTQY
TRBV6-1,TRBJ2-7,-,ASIDPRSSYEQY
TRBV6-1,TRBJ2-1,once,ASSRDYNEQF
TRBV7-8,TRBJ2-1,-,ASSLLAGGLYNEQF
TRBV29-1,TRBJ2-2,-,SVIGTGKVNTGELF
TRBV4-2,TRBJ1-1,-,ASSQEKVVSTEAF
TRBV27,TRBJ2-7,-,ASSFSYSYEQY
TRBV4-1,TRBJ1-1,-,ASSQVRTYEAF
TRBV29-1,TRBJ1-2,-,SGGIQGGTFYGYT
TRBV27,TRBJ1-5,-,ASSLWGGSNQPQH
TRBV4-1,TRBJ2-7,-,ASSQDEEAKVYEQY
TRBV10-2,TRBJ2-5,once,ASRRGGRGETQY
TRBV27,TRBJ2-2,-,ASRNSARELF
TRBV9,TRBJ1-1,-,ASTKGTGNTEAF
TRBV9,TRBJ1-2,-,ASSLPPA
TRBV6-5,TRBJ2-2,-,ASNYRGGLTGELF
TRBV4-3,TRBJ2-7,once,ASSQAPGSGEQY
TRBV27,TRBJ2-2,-,ASSLLGFTGELF
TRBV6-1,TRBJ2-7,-,ASSEIGTPYEQY
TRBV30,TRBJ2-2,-,AWRLGQGAGELF
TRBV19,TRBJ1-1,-,ASSMGQNTEAF
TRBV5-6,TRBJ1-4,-,ASSFQTGGAWEKLF
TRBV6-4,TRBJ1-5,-,ASNLTQPQH
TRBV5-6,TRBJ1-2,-,ASSIIRDRGLNDYGYT
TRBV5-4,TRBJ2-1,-,ASSPRTSGEMEQF
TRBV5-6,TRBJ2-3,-,ASSLKGVDTQY
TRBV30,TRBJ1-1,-,AWEQNTEAF
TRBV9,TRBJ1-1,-,ASSDSRDAMNTEAF
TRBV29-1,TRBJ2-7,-,SVEMGIDYEQY
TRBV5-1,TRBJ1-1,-,ASSSGQGEGTTEAF